This T cell receptor beta chain was observed in a study of CD8+CD57+ T cells in acquired aplastic anemia. Study as a whole: Yields of DNA that came from sorted CD4+ and CD8+ cells averaged approximately 3.5 ug. Findings of the study overall: No significant patient-versus-control difference appeared in CD8+ Simpson's diversity.

This clonotype was recorded at least ten times. As yet, its antigen is unknown. Germline values: CDR1 LNHDA, CDR2 SQIVND (reference sequence). There are 14 residues in the CDR3. V lost 3 bases, J lost 0 bases, and 8 bases lay in between. All patients picked for sequencing had shown, by flow cytometry, an expansion of CD8+CD57+ cells. The patients, all of them, had severe acquired aplastic anemia. Blood came from patients not yet given any therapy. TCR beta VDJ and CDR3 profiles were obtained from a genomic DNA template. One entry per CDR3 protein, called by TCRdb with MiXCR from the reads. Of 400,000 to 600,000 distinct CDR3 sequences in the sample, about a third are singletons; the top ten hold roughly 0.8%.

The sequence derives from a human donor with aplastic anemia. This rearrangement joins TRBV19 to TRBJ1-1; unclear D gene. Sequenced: sorted CD4+, CD8+, or CD8+CD57+ T cells (not recorded which) from PBMCs. CDR3 coding DNA: TGTGCCAGTAGTATTACAGCCCTGAACACTGAAGCTTTCTTT. Protein: CASSITALNTEAFF.